A selection of T cell receptor beta chains follows, all from one sample in a study of T-cell reconstitution after alpha-beta-depleted transplantation in children. TCRdb itself ran the PCR reads through MiXCR, one entry per CDR3 protein. The data hold a few hundred thousand distinct CDR3 sequences, with approximately 10% observed a single time. Sample: PBMCs, taken before TCRalphabeta/CD19-depleted stem cell transplant. The receptors stem from a child under two years old with acute myeloid leukemia, due to receive a stem cell transplant. The conserved cysteine and the conserved F or W are not part of the CDR3 here. The D gene is left open where the match is weak.

v_gene: TRBV7-9; d_gene: TRBD1; j_gene: TRBJ1-1; CDR3aa: ASSLTRGGTDTEAF
v_gene: TRBV10-3; d_gene: TRBD1; j_gene: TRBJ1-6; CDR3aa: AIRTDRADSPLH
v_gene: TRBV7-9; d_gene: TRBD1; j_gene: TRBJ1-4; CDR3aa: ASSPDREVGKLF
v_gene: TRBV13; d_gene: -; j_gene: TRBJ2-7; CDR3aa: ASSLERFEQY
v_gene: TRBV20-1; d_gene: -; j_gene: TRBJ1-2; CDR3aa: SAILPGGNYGYT
v_gene: TRBV7-2; d_gene: -; j_gene: TRBJ2-5; CDR3aa: ASSLYSGFQETQY
v_gene: TRBV7-3; d_gene: -; j_gene: TRBJ2-1; CDR3aa: ASSTYRSSYNEQF
v_gene: TRBV20-1; d_gene: TRBD2; j_gene: TRBJ2-5; CDR3aa: SARDGGTLGAQY
v_gene: TRBV12-3/TRBV12-4; d_gene: -; j_gene: TRBJ2-1; CDR3aa: ASSGSYNEQF
v_gene: TRBV6-1; d_gene: TRBD2; j_gene: TRBJ2-5; CDR3aa: ASTLAGGNKETQY
v_gene: TRBV18; d_gene: TRBD2; j_gene: TRBJ2-3; CDR3aa: ASSPRGTLDTQY
v_gene: TRBV20-1; d_gene: TRBD2; j_gene: TRBJ2-3; CDR3aa: SATGTRSTDTQY
v_gene: TRBV18; d_gene: -; j_gene: TRBJ2-7; CDR3aa: ASSRRDSYYEQY
v_gene: TRBV19; d_gene: TRBD2; j_gene: TRBJ2-1; CDR3aa: ASSPQGLGGNEQF
v_gene: TRBV7-2; d_gene: TRBD2; j_gene: TRBJ2-1; CDR3aa: ASSSQREPNEQF
v_gene: TRBV3-1; d_gene: TRBD2; j_gene: TRBJ2-1; CDR3aa: ASSQDWMETSGPHNEQF
v_gene: TRBV11-1; d_gene: -; j_gene: TRBJ1-2; CDR3aa: SSSLGGDGYT
v_gene: TRBV5-5; d_gene: TRBD1; j_gene: TRBJ2-7; CDR3aa: ASSFLGQVGPYEQY
v_gene: TRBV5-5; d_gene: -; j_gene: TRBJ2-2; CDR3aa: ASSSVTGSVSAGELF
v_gene: TRBV6-1; d_gene: TRBD2; j_gene: TRBJ2-4; CDR3aa: ASSLAVAKNIQY
v_gene: TRBV4-1; d_gene: -; j_gene: TRBJ2-5; CDR3aa: ASSQPRDLQETQY
v_gene: TRBV7-2; d_gene: -; j_gene: TRBJ2-3; CDR3aa: ASSPRRGSDTQY
v_gene: TRBV4-3; d_gene: -; j_gene: TRBJ2-3; CDR3aa: ASSQGGIDTQY
v_gene: TRBV27; d_gene: -; j_gene: TRBJ2-5; CDR3aa: ASSWGNLETQY
v_gene: TRBV5-5; d_gene: -; j_gene: TRBJ1-2; CDR3aa: ASSLRDPLYGYT
v_gene: TRBV15; d_gene: -; j_gene: TRBJ1-1; CDR3aa: ATSRDYQEEAF
v_gene: TRBV14; d_gene: -; j_gene: TRBJ2-3; CDR3aa: ASSHSLHSPPTDTQY
v_gene: TRBV12-3/TRBV12-4; d_gene: TRBD1; j_gene: TRBJ2-7; CDR3aa: ASSFRGQRSYEQY